This TCR beta chain derives from a study of spatial heterogeneity in lung cancer. The CDR3 loop spans 15 amino acids. Trimming took 0 bases from V and 6 from J; bases not matched to a gene: 6. Germline CDR1 is SGHTA and CDR2 is FQGNSA. Study-wide results and limits: At resection, ubiquitous expanded tumor TCRs appeared in blood more than at follow-up.

On this clonotype itself: As yet, its antigen is unknown.

Each CDR3 protein is one row after TCRdb ran MiXCR on the 5' RACE reads. Among 60,000 to 65,000 distinct CDR3 sequences listed, about 8% were seen once. As to time point: sample taken at primary tumor resection. Unsorted whole RNA samples from tumor, nontumor lung or frozen PBMC were sequenced. The sample was PBMCs, taken at surgery. The chain uses TRBV7-2 and TRBJ1-1, with 8 bases identical to TRBD1. This receptor was obtained from a female donor with early-stage non-small cell lung cancer. The CDR3: CASSLAGTGIAEAFF. DNA for the CDR3: TGTGCCAGCAGCTTAGCAGGGACAGGTATCGCTGAAGCTTTCTTT. The variable domain in full, completed from reference TRBV7-2 and TRBJ1-1, reads GAGVSQSPSNKVTEKGKDVELRCDPISGHTALYWYRQSLGQGLEFLIYFQGNSAPDKSGLPSDRFSAERTGGSVSTLTIQRTQQEDSAVYLCASSLAGTGIAEAFFGQGTRLTVV.